This is a list of T cell receptor beta chains from one sample in a study of CD8+CD57+ T cells in acquired aplastic anemia. TCRdb reanalysed the reads using MiXCR and keeps one entry per CDR3 protein. The table lists approximately 470,000 distinct CDR3 sequences, roughly a third of them singletons. Sequencing used sorted CD4+, CD8+, or CD8+CD57+ T cells (not recorded which) from PBMCs. Receptor source: a human donor with aplastic anemia. Both conserved end residues are part of each CDR3. The D gene is left open where the match is weak. Clone size, where shown, is once, few, many, or a class for clones that have expanded.

j_gene | d_gene | len | v_gene | abundance | CDR3aa | CDR3nt
TRBJ2-7 | - | 14 | TRBV30 | - | CAWSVGQGPYEQYF | TGTGCCTGGAGTGTAGGGCAGGGTCCCTACGAGCAGTACTTC
TRBJ2-5 | TRBD1 | 15 | TRBV2 | - | CASSARGDREETQYF | TGTGCCAGCAGCGCTAGGGGAGACAGGGAAGAGACCCAGTACTTC
TRBJ2-3 | TRBD2 | 16 | TRBV20-1 | few | CSPREASGFSTDTQYF | TGCAGTCCCCGGGAGGCTAGCGGGTTTAGCACAGATACGCAGTATTTT
TRBJ1-5 | - | 14 | TRBV7-9 | many | CASSLTGGDQPQHF | TGTGCCAGCAGCTTAACGGGGGGCGATCAGCCCCAGCATTTT
TRBJ1-3 | - | 12 | TRBV12-5 | - | CASGWDGNTIYF | TGTGCTAGTGGGTGGGACGGAAACACCATATATTTT
TRBJ1-2 | - | 15 | TRBV10-3 | - | CAISEWAGSRYGYTF | TGTGCCATCAGTGAATGGGCAGGGAGTAGGTATGGCTACACCTTC
TRBJ2-7 | - | 15 | TRBV2 | - | CASSPNRDNPYEQYF | TGTGCCAGCTCACCAAACCGGGACAACCCATACGAGCAGTACTTC
TRBJ1-1 | TRBD1 | 15 | TRBV29-1 | few | CSVTGTGGPNTEAFF | TGCAGCGTCACCGGGACAGGGGGCCCCAACACTGAAGCTTTCTTT
TRBJ2-5 | - | 19 | TRBV19 | few | CASSIGMVRRSSREETQYF | TGTGCCAGTAGTATAGGGATGGTAAGGAGGAGTTCCCGGGAGGAGACCCAGTACTTC
TRBJ1-1 | - | 16 | TRBV9 | - | CASSGGLRVEDTEAFF | TGTGCCAGCAGCGGCGGGCTCAGGGTTGAGGACACTGAAGCTTTCTTT